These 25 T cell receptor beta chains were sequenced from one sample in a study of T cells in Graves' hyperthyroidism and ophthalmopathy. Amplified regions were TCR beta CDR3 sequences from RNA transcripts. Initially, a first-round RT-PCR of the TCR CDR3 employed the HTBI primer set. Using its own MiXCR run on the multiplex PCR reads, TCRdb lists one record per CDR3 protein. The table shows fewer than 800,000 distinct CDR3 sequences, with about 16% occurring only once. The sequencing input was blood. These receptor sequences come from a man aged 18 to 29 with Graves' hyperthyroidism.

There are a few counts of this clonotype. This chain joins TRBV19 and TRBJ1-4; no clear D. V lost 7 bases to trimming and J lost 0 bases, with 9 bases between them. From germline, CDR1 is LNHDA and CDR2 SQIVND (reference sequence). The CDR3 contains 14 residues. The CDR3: CASTRRATNEKLFF. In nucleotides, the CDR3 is TGTGCCAGTACCAGGCGAGCAACTAATGAAAAACTGTTTTTT.

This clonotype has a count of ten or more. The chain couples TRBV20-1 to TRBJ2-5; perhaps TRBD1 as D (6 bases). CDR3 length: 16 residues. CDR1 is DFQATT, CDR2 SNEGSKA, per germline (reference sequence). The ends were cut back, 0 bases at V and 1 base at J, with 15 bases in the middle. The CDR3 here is CSARDGEGVVQETQYF. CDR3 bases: TGCAGTGCTAGAGATGGTGAGGGGGTCGTCCAAGAGACCCAGTACTTC.

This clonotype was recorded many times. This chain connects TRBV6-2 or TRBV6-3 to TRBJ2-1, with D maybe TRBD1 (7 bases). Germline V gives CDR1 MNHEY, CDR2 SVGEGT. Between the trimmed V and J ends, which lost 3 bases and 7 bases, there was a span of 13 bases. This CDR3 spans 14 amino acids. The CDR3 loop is CASSYRRGQNEQFF. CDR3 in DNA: TGTGCCAGCAGTTATAGGAGGGGGCAAAATGAGCAGTTCTTC.

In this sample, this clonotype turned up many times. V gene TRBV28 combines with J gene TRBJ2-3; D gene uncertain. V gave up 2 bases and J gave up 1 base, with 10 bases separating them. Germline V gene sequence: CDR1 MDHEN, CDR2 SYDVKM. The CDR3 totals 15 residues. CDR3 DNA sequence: TGTGCCAGCAGTTTACCCCAGAGAGGCACAGATACGCAGTATTTT. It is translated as CASSLPQRGTDTQYF.

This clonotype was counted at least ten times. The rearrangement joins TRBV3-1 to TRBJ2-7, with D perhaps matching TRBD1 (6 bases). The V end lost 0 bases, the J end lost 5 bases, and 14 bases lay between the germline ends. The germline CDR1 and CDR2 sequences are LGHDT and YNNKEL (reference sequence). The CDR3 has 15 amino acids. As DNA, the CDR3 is TGTGCCAGCAGCCAAGAAAGGCTCAGGGGCGACGAGCAGTACTTC. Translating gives CASSQERLRGDEQYF.

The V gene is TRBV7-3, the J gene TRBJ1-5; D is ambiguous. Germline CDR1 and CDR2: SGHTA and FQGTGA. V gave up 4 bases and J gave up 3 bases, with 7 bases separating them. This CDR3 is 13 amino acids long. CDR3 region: CASSSDPNQPQHF. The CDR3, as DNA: TGTGCCAGCAGCTCCGACCCCAATCAGCCCCAGCATTTT.

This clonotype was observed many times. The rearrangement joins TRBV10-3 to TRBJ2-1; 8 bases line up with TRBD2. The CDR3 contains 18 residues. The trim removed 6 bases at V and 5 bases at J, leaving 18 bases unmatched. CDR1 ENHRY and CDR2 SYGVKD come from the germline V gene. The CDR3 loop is CAIRSRSPREGSDNEQFF. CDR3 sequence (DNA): TGTGCCATCAGGTCTCGCTCCCCTCGGGAGGGCAGCGACAATGAGCAGTTCTTC.

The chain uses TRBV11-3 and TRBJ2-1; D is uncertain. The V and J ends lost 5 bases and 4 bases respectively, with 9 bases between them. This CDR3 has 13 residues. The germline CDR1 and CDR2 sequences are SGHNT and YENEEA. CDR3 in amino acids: CASSQIKYNEQFF. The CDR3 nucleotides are TGTGCCAGCAGCCAAATAAAGTACAATGAGCAGTTCTTC.

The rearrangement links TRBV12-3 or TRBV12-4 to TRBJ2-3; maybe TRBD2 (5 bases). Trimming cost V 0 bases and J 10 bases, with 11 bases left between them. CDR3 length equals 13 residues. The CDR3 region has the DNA TGTGCCAGCAGTTTAGCGCGGGCAGAGGCGCAGTATTTT. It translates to CASSLARAEAQYF.

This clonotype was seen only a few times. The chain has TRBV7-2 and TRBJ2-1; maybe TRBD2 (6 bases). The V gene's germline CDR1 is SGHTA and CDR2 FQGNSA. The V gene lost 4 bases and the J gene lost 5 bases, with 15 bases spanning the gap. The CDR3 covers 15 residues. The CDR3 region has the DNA TGTGCCAGCAGCTACCCTCGGGAGCCAAACAATGAGCAGTTCTTC. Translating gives CASSYPREPNNEQFF.

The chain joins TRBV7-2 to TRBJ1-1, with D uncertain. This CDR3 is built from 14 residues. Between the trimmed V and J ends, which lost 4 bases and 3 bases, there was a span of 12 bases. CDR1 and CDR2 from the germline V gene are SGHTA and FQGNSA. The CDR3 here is CASSSKGRDTEAFF. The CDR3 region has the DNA TGTGCCAGCAGCTCAAAAGGACGGGACACTGAAGCTTTCTTT.

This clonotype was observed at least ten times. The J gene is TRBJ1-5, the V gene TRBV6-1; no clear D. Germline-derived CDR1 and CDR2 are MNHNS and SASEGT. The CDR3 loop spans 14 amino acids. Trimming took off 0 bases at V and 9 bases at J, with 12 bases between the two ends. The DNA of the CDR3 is TGTGCCAGCAGTGAAGCGCTAACTCCTTGGCCCCAGCATTTT. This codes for CASSEALTPWPQHF.

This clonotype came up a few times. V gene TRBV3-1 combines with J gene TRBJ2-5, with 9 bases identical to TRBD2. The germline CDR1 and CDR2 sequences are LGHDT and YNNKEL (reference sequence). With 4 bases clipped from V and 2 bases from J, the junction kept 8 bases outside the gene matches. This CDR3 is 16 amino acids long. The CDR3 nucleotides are TGTGCCAGCAGCCTCCCGAGACTAGCGGCTCAAGAGACCCAGTACTTC. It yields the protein CASSLPRLAAQETQYF.

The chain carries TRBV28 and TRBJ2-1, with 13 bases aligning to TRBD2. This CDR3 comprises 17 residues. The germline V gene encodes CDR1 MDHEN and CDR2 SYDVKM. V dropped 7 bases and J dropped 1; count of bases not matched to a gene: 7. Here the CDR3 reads CASIPGLAGFSYNEQFF. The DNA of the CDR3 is TGTGCCAGCATCCCGGGACTAGCGGGATTTTCCTACAATGAGCAGTTCTTC.

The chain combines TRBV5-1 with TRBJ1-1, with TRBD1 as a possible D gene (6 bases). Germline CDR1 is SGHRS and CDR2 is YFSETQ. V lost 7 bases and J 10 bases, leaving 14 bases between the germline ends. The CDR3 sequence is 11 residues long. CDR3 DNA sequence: TGCGCCAGCTCAACCAGGGGAATAGCTTTCTTT. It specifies CASSTRGIAFF.

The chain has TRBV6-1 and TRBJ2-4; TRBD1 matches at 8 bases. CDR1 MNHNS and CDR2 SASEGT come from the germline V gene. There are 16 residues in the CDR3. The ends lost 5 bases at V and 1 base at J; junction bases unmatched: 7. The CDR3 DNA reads TGTGCCAGCAGTACTCAGGGGGCGAGGGCCAAAAACATTCAGTACTTC. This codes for CASSTQGARAKNIQYF.

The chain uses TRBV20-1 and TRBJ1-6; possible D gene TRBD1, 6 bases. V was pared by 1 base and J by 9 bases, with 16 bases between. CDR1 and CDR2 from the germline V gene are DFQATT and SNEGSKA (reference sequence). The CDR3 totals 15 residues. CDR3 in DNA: TGCAGTGCTAGAGCGCTTCAGGGGAGGTTTTCACCCCTCCACTTT. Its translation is CSARALQGRFSPLHF.

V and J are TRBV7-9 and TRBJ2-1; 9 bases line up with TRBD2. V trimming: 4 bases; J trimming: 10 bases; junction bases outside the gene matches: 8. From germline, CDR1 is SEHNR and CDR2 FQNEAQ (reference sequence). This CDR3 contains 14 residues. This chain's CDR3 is CASSSSGGYREQFF. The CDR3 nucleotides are TGTGCCAGCAGCTCGAGCGGGGGGTATCGAGAGCAGTTCTTC.

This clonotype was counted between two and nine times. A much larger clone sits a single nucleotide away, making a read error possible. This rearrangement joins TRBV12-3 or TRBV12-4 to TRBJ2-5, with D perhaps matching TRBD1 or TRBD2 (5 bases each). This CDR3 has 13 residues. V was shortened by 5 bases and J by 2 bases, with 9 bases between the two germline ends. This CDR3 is CASSPWGQETQYF. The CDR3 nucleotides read TGTGCCAGCAGTCCCTGGGGGCAAGAGACCCAGTACTTC.

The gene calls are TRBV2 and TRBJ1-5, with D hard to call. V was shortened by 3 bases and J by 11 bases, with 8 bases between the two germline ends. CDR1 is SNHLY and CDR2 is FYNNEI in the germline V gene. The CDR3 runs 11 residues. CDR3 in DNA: TGTGCCAGCAGTGACGGTTCGTCCCAGCATTTT. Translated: CASSDGSSQHF.

CDR3 DNA: TGTGCCAGCGGGCTGGTCACTGAAGCTTTCTTT. This sequence encodes CASGLVTEAFF. The rearrangement links TRBV2 to TRBJ1-1; D uncertain. The germline V gene has CDR1 SNHLY and CDR2 FYNNEI. Trimming cost V 8 bases and J 4 bases, with 8 bases left between them. The CDR3 contains 11 residues.

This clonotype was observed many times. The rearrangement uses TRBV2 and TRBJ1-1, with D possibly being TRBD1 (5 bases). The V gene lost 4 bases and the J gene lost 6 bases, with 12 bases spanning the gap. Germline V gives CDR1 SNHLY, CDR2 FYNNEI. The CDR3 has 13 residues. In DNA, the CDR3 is TGTGCCAGCAGTGGTGAGGGAGGGGCTGAAGCTTTCTTT. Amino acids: CASSGEGGAEAFF. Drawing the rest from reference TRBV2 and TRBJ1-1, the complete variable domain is EPEVTQTPSHQVTQMGQEVILRCVPISNHLYFYWYRQILGQKVEFLVSFYNNEISEKSEIFDDQFSVERPDGSNFTLKIRSTKLEDSAMYFCASSGEGGAEAFFGQGTRLTVV.

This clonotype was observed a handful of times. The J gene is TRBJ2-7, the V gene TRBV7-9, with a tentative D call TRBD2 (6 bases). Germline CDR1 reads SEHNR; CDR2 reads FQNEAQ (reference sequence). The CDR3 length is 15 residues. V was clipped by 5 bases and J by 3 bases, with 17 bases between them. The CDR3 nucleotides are TGTGCCAGCAGCCAATCGGGAGCTGCATACTACGAGCAGTACTTC. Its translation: CASSQSGAAYYEQYF.

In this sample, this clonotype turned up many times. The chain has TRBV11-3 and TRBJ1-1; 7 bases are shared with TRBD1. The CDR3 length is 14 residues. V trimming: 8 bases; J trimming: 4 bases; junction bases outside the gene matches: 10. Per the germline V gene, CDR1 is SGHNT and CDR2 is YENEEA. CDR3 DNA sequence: TGTGCCAGCCTGAAGGAGGGGGCCTCCACTGAAGCTTTCTTT. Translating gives CASLKEGASTEAFF.

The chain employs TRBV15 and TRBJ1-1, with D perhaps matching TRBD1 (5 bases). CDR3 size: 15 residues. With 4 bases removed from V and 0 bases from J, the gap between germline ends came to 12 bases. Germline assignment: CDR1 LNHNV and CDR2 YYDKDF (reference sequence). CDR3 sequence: CATSNYRNVNTEAFF. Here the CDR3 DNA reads TGTGCCACCAGCAATTACAGGAATGTGAACACTGAAGCTTTCTTT. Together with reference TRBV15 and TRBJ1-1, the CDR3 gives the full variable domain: DAMVIQNPRYQVTQFGKPVTLSCSQTLNHNVMYWYQQKSSQAPKLLFHYYDKDFNNEADTPDNFQSRRPNTSFCFLDIRSPGLGDTAMYLCATSNYRNVNTEAFFGQGTRLTVV.